The rows below give T cell receptor beta chains drawn from one sample of a study of cytomegalovirus exposure and HLA in healthy donors. Sequencing used immunoSEQ multiplex PCR; TCRdb keeps in-frame clones, though not all of them. This table has fewer than 200,000 clones, 75% appearing once. Sequenced input: PBMCs. Source of these receptors: a woman in her forties or fifties in good health and CMV-seropositive. Both conserved end residues are part of each CDR3. D genes are given only for firm matches. Size is stated for part of the rows, as once, few or many counts, or as a class when the clone is expanded.

14	NA	TRBV7-2	TRBJ2-7	NA	CASTLASGYYEQYF	TGTGCCAGCACTCTAGCGAGCGGGTACTACGAGCAGTACTTC
16	NA	TRBV7-9	TRBJ1-6	TRBD1	CASSQWTGNNNSPLHF	TGTGCCAGCAGCCAATGGACAGGGAATAATAATTCACCCCTCCACTTT
15	NA	TRBV12-5	TRBJ1-4	TRBD1	CASGEGTVGREKLFF	TGTGCTAGTGGCGAAGGGACAGTGGGTAGGGAAAAACTGTTTTTT
13	few	TRBV6-5	TRBJ1-1	TRBD1	CASSEFGTGRAFF	TGTGCCAGCAGTGAATTCGGGACAGGTCGAGCTTTCTTT
13	few	TRBV2	TRBJ2-1	NA	CASSGILGGEQFF	TGTGCCAGCAGTGGGATACTAGGCGGCGAGCAGTTCTTC
16	NA	TRBV5-6	TRBJ1-5	NA	CASSLGSQASNQPQHF	TGTGCCAGCAGCTTGGGAAGCCAGGCTAGCAATCAGCCCCAGCATTTT
13	NA	TRBV18	TRBJ1-5	NA	CASSPGLREPQHF	TGTGCCAGCTCCCCAGGACTTAGGGAGCCCCAGCATTTT
17	NA	TRBV4-1	TRBJ2-2	NA	CASSGTGKALNTGELFF	TGCGCCAGCAGCGGTACAGGGAAAGCTTTGAACACCGGGGAGCTGTTTTTT
13	NA	TRBV14	TRBJ1-2	NA	CASSRDFRYGYTF	TGTGCCAGCAGTCGGGACTTTCGCTATGGCTACACCTTC
15	few	TRBV4-1	TRBJ1-6	NA	CASSQGGGPDSPLHF	TGCGCCAGCAGCCAAGGGGGGGGGCCGGATTCACCCCTCCACTTT
14	NA	TRBV6-1	TRBJ1-5	NA	CASTAGNSNQPQHF	TGTGCCAGCACGGCGGGTAATAGCAATCAGCCCCAGCATTTT
14	NA	TRBV29-1	TRBJ2-1	NA	CSVGLQGHYNEQFF	TGCAGCGTTGGATTGCAGGGACATTACAATGAGCAGTTCTTC
14	NA	TRBV9	TRBJ2-3	NA	CASSVVGVSDTQYF	TGTGCCAGCAGCGTTGTTGGAGTGTCAGATACGCAGTATTTT
15	NA	TRBV5-4	TRBJ2-1	TRBD2	CASSSLAGAHNEQFF	TGTGCCAGCAGCTCACTAGCGGGGGCCCACAATGAGCAGTTCTTC
14	NA	TRBV5-1	TRBJ2-5	NA	CASSLGGPQETQYF	TGCGCCAGCAGCTTGGGGGGGCCGCAAGAGACCCAGTACTTC
18	NA	TRBV5-4	TRBJ1-4	NA	CASSLEGGFKGTNEKLFF	TGTGCCAGCAGCTTGGAGGGGGGGTTTAAGGGGACTAATGAAAAACTGTTTTTT
14	NA	TRBV2	TRBJ1-1	TRBD1	CASSRNRGSTEAFF	TGTGCCAGCTCAAGAAACAGGGGGAGCACTGAAGCTTTCTTT
19	NA	TRBV5-1	TRBJ2-7	NA	CASSLGGRILGGLSYEQYF	TGCGCCAGCAGCTTGGGAGGGCGGATCCTGGGGGGACTCTCCTACGAGCAGTACTTC
13	NA	TRBV30	TRBJ2-7	TRBD2	CAWIPGGTYEQYF	TGTGCCTGGATCCCGGGGGGGACCTACGAGCAGTACTTC
15	NA	TRBV4-1	TRBJ2-7	TRBD1	CASSRRGQGSYEQYF	TGCGCCAGCAGCCGCCGGGGACAGGGTTCCTACGAGCAGTACTTC
17	NA	TRBV5-1	TRBJ2-3	TRBD2	CASSLGLAGGYTDTQYF	TGCGCCAGCAGCTTGGGGCTAGCGGGGGGGTACACAGATACGCAGTATTTT
14	NA	TRBV6-5	TRBJ1-2	NA	CASSYDSRAYGYTF	TGTGCCAGCAGTTACGACTCGAGAGCCTATGGCTACACCTTC
14	NA	TRBV18	TRBJ2-7	NA	CASSPPRGPREQYF	TGTGCCAGCTCACCACCGCGGGGCCCAAGGGAGCAGTACTTC
13	NA	TRBV11-2	TRBJ1-5	NA	CASSLGKGQPQHF	TGTGCCAGCAGCTTAGGAAAGGGGCAGCCCCAGCATTTT
11	few	TRBV2	TRBJ2-5	NA	CASTTQETQYF	TGTGCCAGCACTACCCAAGAGACCCAGTACTTC
16	NA	TRBV29-1	TRBJ2-3	NA	CSAKPPTGGPTDTQYF	TGCAGCGCTAAGCCCCCTACCGGGGGGCCCACAGATACGCAGTATTTT
13	NA	TRBV27	TRBJ1-1	NA	CASSFGGAFEAFF	TGTGCCAGCAGTTTTGGGGGCGCTTTTGAAGCTTTCTTT
16	NA	TRBV30	TRBJ2-7	NA	CAWSHPWGDKPYEQYF	TGTGCCTGGAGCCATCCCTGGGGGGATAAACCCTACGAGCAGTACTTC
14	NA	TRBV30	TRBJ1-5	NA	CAWSVQGSNQPQHF	TGTGCCTGGAGTGTACAGGGCAGTAATCAGCCCCAGCATTTT
15	NA	TRBV30	TRBJ1-5	TRBD1	CAWSVPTGLNQPQHF	TGTGCCTGGAGTGTACCGACAGGGCTAAATCAGCCCCAGCATTTT
15	NA	TRBV11-2	TRBJ1-6	NA	CASSLWARNNSPLHF	TGTGCCAGCAGCTTATGGGCCAGAAATAATTCACCCCTCCACTTT
13	few	TRBV27	TRBJ1-6	NA	CASSLGRVSPLHF	TGTGCCAGCAGTTTGGGGCGCGTTTCACCCCTCCACTTT
16	NA	TRBV5-1	TRBJ2-3	TRBD2	CASSGGLALSTDTQYF	TGCGCCAGCAGCGGGGGACTAGCGCTTAGCACAGATACGCAGTATTTT
17	NA	TRBV2	TRBJ2-3	TRBD1	CASRGDRGLLGGDTQYF	TGTGCCAGCAGGGGGGACAGGGGATTATTGGGAGGAGATACGCAGTATTTT
12	once	TRBV6-1	TRBJ1-2	NA	CASRGRAGGYTF	TGTGCCAGCAGGGGCCGTGCTGGCGGCTACACCTTC
19	NA	TRBV7-6	TRBJ2-6	NA	CASSSESGVRSPGANVLTF	TGTGCCAGCAGCTCCGAGTCAGGGGTGAGAAGTCCTGGGGCCAACGTCCTGACTTTC
17	once	TRBV7-9	TRBJ2-1	NA	CASSGGVTSIRSVEQFF	TGTGCCAGCAGCGGTGGGGTGACTAGTATTCGATCGGTTGAGCAGTTCTTC
14	NA	TRBV27	TRBJ1-5	NA	CASSRGRSSQPQHF	TGTGCCAGCAGTAGAGGGAGGAGTAGTCAGCCCCAGCATTTT
13	NA	TRBV5-6	TRBJ1-1	NA	CASSLPAGQEAFF	TGTGCCAGCAGCTTGCCGGCAGGACAAGAAGCTTTCTTT
12	NA	TRBV28	TRBJ1-2	NA	CASSLGGYGYTF	TGTGCCAGCAGTTTGGGCGGGTATGGCTACACCTTC
15	NA	TRBV23-1	TRBJ2-2	TRBD1	CASSLTTGGTGELFF	TGCGCCAGCAGTCTCACGACAGGGGGGACCGGGGAGCTGTTTTTT
15	NA	TRBV11-2	TRBJ2-5	TRBD1	CASSLEGGLGETQYF	TGTGCCAGCAGCTTAGAAGGGGGCCTTGGAGAGACCCAGTACTTC
16	NA	TRBV5-1	TRBJ2-7	TRBD2	CASSLGGTSGTYEQYF	TGCGCCAGCAGCTTGGGGGGGACTAGCGGAACCTACGAGCAGTACTTC
15	NA	TRBV25-1	TRBJ1-2	NA	CASSTRGGAKVGYTF	TGTGCCAGCAGTACCCGAGGGGGGGCTAAAGTCGGCTACACCTTC
13	NA	TRBV7-2	TRBJ1-5	NA	CASSITGFSAQHF	TGTGCCAGCAGCATTACAGGGTTTTCGGCCCAGCATTTT
11	NA	TRBV6-5	TRBJ1-3	TRBD1	CATNRGDTIYF	TGTGCCACAAACAGGGGAGACACCATATATTTT
14	NA	TRBV6-1	TRBJ2-7	NA	CASKESGRSYEQYF	TGTGCCAGCAAAGAATCCGGTCGCTCCTACGAGCAGTACTTC
16	few	TRBV9	TRBJ2-3	TRBD2	CASSVRAGGVSDTQYF	TGTGCCAGCAGCGTCCGAGCGGGGGGTGTCTCAGATACGCAGTATTTT